Sequencing of this T cell receptor (beta chain) was carried out in a study of T cell clones after liver transplantation. In the study overall: As an antigen-independent comparator, third-party-reactive TCRbeta sequences came from pre-transplant mixed lymphocyte reactions. Three of eight recipients were HCV-positive; others had non-autoimmune, non-viral indications. Study-level findings and limits: Donor-reactive sequences fell more than third party-reactive ones, suggesting partial deletion.

Sorting of unstimulated PBMCs yielded separate CD3+CD4+ and CD3+CD8+ fractions. CDR3 length: 13 residues. Germline CDR1 reads LNHDA; CDR2 reads SQIVND (reference sequence). Between the trimmed V and J ends, which lost 1 base and 4 bases, there was a span of 6 bases. Only in-frame clones appear in the TCRdb table, and some are missing; sequencing was by immunoSEQ multiplex PCR. The repertoire holds tens of thousands of clones, with about 92% as singletons. On this clone: Its antigen is not known.

This chain joins TRBV19 and TRBJ2-3, with D possibly TRBD1 on 5 matching bases. The receptor was derived from a human donor who received a liver transplant. The source was CD4+ T cells from blood, collected before liver transplant. Written as DNA, the CDR3 is TGTGCCAGTAGTATAGGCAGGGCAGATACGCAGTATTTT. Protein sequence: CASSIGRADTQYF.